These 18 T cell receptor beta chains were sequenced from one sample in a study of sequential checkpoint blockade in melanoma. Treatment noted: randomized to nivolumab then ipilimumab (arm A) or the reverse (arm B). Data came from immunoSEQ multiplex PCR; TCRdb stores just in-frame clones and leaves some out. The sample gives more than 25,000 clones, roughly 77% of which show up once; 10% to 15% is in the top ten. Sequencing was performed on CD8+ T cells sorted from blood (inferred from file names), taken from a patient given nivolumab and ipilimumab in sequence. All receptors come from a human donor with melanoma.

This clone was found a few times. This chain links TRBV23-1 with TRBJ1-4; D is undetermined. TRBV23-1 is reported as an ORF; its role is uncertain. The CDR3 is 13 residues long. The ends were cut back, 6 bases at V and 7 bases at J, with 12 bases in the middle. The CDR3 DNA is TGCGCCAGCAGCCTAGACGGTGGTGAAAAACTGTTTTTT. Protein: CASSLDGGEKLFF.

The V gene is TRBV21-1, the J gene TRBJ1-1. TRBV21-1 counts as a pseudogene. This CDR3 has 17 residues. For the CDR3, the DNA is TGTGCCAGCAGCACGAGGTTAGCTACACAATTTCGCACTGAAGCTTTCTTT. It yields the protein CASSTRLATQFRTEAFF.

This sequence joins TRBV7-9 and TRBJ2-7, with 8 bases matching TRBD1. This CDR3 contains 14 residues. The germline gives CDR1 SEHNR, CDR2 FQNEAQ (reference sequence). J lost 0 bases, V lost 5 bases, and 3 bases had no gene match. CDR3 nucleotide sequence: TGTGCCAGCAGCAGGGGGACAGGCTCCTACGAGCAGTACTTC. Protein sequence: CASSRGTGSYEQYF.

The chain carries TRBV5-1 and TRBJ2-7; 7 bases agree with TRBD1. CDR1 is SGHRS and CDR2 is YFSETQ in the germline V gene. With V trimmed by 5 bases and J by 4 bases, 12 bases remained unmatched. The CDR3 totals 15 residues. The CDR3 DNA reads TGCGCCAGCAGTCAACGGGGACAGCGGACGTACGAGCAGTACTTC. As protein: CASSQRGQRTYEQYF.

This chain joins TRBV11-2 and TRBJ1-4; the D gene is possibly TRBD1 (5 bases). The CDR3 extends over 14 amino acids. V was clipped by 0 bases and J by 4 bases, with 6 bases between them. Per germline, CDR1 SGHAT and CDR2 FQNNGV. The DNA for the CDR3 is TGTGCCAGCAGCTTAGACAGGGTTAATGAAAAACTGTTTTTT. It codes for CASSLDRVNEKLFF. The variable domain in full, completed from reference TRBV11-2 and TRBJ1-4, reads EAGVAQSPRYKIIEKRQSVAFWCNPISGHATLYWYQQILGQGPKLLIQFQNNGVVDDSQLPKDRFSAERLKGVDSTLKIQPAKLEDSAVYLCASSLDRVNEKLFFGSGTQLSVL.

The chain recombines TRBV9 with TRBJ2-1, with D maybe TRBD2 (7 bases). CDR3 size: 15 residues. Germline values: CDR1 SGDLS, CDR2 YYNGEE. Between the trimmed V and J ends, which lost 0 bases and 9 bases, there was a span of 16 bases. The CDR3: CASSVGGGPEGEQFF. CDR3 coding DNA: TGTGCCAGCAGCGTAGGGGGGGGGCCGGAGGGTGAGCAGTTCTTC.

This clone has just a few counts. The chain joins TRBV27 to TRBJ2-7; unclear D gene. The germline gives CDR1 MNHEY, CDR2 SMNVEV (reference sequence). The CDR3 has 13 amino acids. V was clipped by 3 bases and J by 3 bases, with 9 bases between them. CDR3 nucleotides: TGTGCCAGCAGTTTTCACGAGGACTACGAGCAGTACTTC. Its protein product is CASSFHEDYEQYF.

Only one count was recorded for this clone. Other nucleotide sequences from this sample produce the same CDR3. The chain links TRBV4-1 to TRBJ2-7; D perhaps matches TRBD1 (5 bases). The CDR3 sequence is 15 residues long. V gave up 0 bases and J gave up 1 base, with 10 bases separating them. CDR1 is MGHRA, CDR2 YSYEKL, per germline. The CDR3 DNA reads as TGCGCCAGCAGCCAAGAAGCAAGGGGTTCCTACGAGCAGTACTTC. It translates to CASSQEARGSYEQYF.

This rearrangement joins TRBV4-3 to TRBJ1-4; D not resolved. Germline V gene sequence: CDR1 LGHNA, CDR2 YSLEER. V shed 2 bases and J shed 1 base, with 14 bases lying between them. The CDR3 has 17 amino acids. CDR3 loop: CASSQYDTPVTNEKLFF. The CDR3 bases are TGCGCCAGCAGCCAATACGACACCCCTGTAACTAATGAAAAACTGTTTTTT.

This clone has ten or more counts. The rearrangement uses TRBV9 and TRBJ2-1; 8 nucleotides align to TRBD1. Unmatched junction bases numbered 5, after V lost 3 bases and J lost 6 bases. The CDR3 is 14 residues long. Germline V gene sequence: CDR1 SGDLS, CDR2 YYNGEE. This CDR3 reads CASSADRGTNEQFF. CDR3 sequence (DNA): TGTGCCAGCAGCGCAGACAGGGGAACCAATGAGCAGTTCTTC. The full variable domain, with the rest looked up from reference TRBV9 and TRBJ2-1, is DSGVTQTPKHLITATGQRVTLRCSPRSGDLSVYWYQQSLDQGLQFLIQYYNGEERAKGNILERFSAQQFPDLHSELNLSSLELGDSALYFCASSADRGTNEQFFGPGTRLTVL.

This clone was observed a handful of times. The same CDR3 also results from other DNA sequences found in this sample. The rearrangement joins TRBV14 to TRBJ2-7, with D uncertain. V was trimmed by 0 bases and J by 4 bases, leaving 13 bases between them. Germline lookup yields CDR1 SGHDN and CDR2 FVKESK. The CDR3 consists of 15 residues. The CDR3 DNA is TGTGCCAGCAGCCAAGATGAAGCGCTGCCATACGAGCAGTACTTC. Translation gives CASSQDEALPYEQYF.

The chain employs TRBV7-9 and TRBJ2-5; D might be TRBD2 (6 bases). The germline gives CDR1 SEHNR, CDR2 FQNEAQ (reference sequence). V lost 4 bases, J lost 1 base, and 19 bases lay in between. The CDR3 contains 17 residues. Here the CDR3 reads CASSSPRARDFQETQYF. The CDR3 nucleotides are TGTGCCAGCAGCTCCCCACGAGCCCGGGACTTCCAAGAGACCCAGTACTTC.

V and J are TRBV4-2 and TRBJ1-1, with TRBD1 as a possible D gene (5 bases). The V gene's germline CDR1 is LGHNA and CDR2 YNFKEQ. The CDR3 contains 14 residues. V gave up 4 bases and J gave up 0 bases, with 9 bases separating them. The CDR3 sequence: CASSLTDMNTEAFF. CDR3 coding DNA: TGTGCCAGCAGCCTGACAGATATGAACACTGAAGCTTTCTTT.

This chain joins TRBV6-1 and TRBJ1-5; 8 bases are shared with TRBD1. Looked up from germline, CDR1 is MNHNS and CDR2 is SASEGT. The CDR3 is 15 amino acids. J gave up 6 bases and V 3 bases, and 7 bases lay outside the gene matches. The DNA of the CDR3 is TGTGCCAGCAGTGATTCAGAGGACAGGGTTCAGCCCCAGCATTTT. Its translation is CASSDSEDRVQPQHF.

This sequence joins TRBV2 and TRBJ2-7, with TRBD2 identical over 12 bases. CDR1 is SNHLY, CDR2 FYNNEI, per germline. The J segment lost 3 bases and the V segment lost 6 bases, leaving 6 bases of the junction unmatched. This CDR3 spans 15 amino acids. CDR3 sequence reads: CASRDGLAGLYEQYF. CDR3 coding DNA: TGTGCCAGCAGAGACGGACTAGCGGGGCTCTACGAGCAGTACTTC.

Written as DNA, the CDR3 is TGTGCCAGCAGCGCCGCTAGCGGGAGCTACAATGAGCAGTTCTTC. Encoded protein: CASSAASGSYNEQFF. The chain uses TRBV13 and TRBJ2-1; 10 positions match TRBD2. V was clipped by 5 bases and J by 3 bases; unmatched bases: 4. The germline V gene encodes CDR1 PRHDT and CDR2 FYEKMQ (reference sequence). This CDR3 spans 15 amino acids. Supplemented by reference TRBV13 and TRBJ2-1, the full variable domain reads AAGVIQSPRHLIKEKRETATLKCYPIPRHDTVYWYQQGPGQDPQFLISFYEKMQSDKGSIPDRFSAQQFSDYHSELNMSSLELGDSALYFCASSAASGSYNEQFFGPGTRLTVL.

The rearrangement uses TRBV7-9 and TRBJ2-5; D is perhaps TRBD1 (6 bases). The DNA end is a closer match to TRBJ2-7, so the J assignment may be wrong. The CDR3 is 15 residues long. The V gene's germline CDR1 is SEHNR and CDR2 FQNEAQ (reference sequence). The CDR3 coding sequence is TGTGCCAGCAGCACAAAGCGTACAGGGAGCTACGAGCAGTACTTC. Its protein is CASSTKRTGSYEQYF.

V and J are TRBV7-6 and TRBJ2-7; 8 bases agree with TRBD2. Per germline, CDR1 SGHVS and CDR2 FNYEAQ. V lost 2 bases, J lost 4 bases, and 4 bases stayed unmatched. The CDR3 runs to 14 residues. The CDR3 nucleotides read TGTGCCAGCAGCTTAACGGTAGCGGGGTACGAGCAGTACTTC. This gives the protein CASSLTVAGYEQYF.